A single sample is the source of the 16 T cell receptor beta chains below, sequenced in a study of T cell clonotyping in hematopoietic cell transplantation. The method was immunoSEQ multiplex PCR; TCRdb's version includes in-frame clones alone and lacks a portion of them. The sample shows roughly 48,000 clones, around 80% of them seen only once. The time point: recipient sample about 28 days before transplant, after cytoreduction. This specimen consisted of peripheral blood mononuclear cells, obtained before stem cell transplant. The receptors shown here come from a man in his fifties or sixties with myelodysplastic syndrome. Some clones in this sample may be carry-over from other donors' samples.

This chain connects TRBV5-1 to TRBJ1-3; perhaps TRBD1 as D (5 bases). The CDR3 contains 16 residues. CDR1 is SGHRS and CDR2 is YFSETQ in the germline V gene. Trimming pared 3 bases from V and 3 bases from J, leaving 16 bases between. The CDR3: CASSYGGGGRGNTIYF. CDR3 DNA: TGCGCCAGCAGCTACGGGGGAGGTGGCCGTGGAAACACCATATATTTT.

The chain couples TRBV9 to TRBJ1-5; D gene ambiguous. The CDR3 is 15 residues long. Germline lookup yields CDR1 SGDLS and CDR2 YYNGEE. V was clipped by 2 bases and J by 5 bases, with 14 bases between them. The CDR3 spells CASSVAPQEDQPQHF. The CDR3 DNA sequence: TGTGCCAGCAGCGTTGCCCCCCAAGAGGATCAGCCCCAGCATTTT.

The gene calls are TRBV9 and TRBJ1-4; D not resolved. V was pared by 0 bases and J by 3 bases, with 9 bases between. Germline assignment: CDR1 SGDLS and CDR2 YYNGEE. The CDR3 has 15 amino acids. The CDR3 DNA sequence: TGTGCCAGCAGCGTAGGAGACATGTCTAATGAAAAACTGTTTTTT. Translated, it gives CASSVGDMSNEKLFF.

The chain combines TRBV5-1 with TRBJ1-2, with unresolved D. The V gene lost 0 bases and the J gene lost 0 bases, with 6 bases spanning the gap. The CDR3 consists of 14 residues. Looked up from germline, CDR1 is SGHRS and CDR2 is YFSETQ. The CDR3 coding sequence is TGCGCCAGCAGCTTGGGGTCAGCTAACTATGGCTACACCTTC. Translation gives CASSLGSANYGYTF.

The chain carries TRBV2 and TRBJ2-5; 10 bases are shared with TRBD2. The length of the CDR3 is 14 residues. V shed 8 bases, J shed 5 bases, and the junction held 8 bases outside the gene matches. Looked up from germline, CDR1 is SNHLY and CDR2 is FYNNEI. CDR3 in DNA: TGTGCCAGCCATACTGGGACTAGCGTCGAGACCCAGTACTTC. Amino acid sequence: CASHTGTSVETQYF.

This clone is labeled medium-sized. The gene calls are TRBV19 and TRBJ1-2; D is ambiguous. V was shortened by 6 bases and J by 4 bases, with 9 bases between the two germline ends. This CDR3 region has 12 residues. Germline-derived CDR1 and CDR2 are LNHDA and SQIVND (reference sequence). The CDR3 bases are TGTGCCAGTAGGACGGGGAGCTATGGCTACACCTTC. Protein product: CASRTGSYGYTF.

This chain links TRBV10-3 with TRBJ1-3; maybe TRBD1 (6 bases). The germline gives CDR1 ENHRY, CDR2 SYGVKD. The CDR3 has 14 residues. The V and J ends lost 6 bases and 0 bases respectively, with 9 bases between them. CDR3 coding DNA: TGTGCCATCAGCTCAGGGGCCTCTGGAAACACCATATATTTT. This sequence encodes CAISSGASGNTIYF.

The chain combines TRBV7-6 with TRBJ1-5; D is unclear. The ends were cut back, 1 base at V and 4 bases at J, with 14 bases in the middle. CDR1 is SGHVS, CDR2 FNYEAQ, per germline. This CDR3 has 16 residues. CDR3 residues: CASSLGPRSTNQPQHF. CDR3 sequence (DNA): TGTGCCAGCAGCTTAGGGCCCAGGTCGACAAATCAGCCCCAGCATTTT.

The chain couples TRBV20-1 to TRBJ2-5; D unresolved. This CDR3 is built from 11 residues. V was clipped by 6 bases and J by 3 bases, with 8 bases between them. Germline CDR1 is DFQATT and CDR2 is SNEGSKA (reference sequence). The CDR3 sequence: CSAGHEETQYF. The CDR3 DNA follows: TGCAGTGCAGGGCACGAAGAGACCCAGTACTTC.

The chain carries TRBV5-6 and TRBJ2-7, with 10 bases identical to TRBD1. Looked up from germline, CDR1 is SGHDT and CDR2 is YYEEEE. The CDR3 length is 17 residues. V lost 4 bases, J lost 6 bases, and 16 bases stayed unmatched. CDR3 nucleotide sequence: TGTGCCAGCAGCGGGCCGGAAAGATGGACAGGGGGGTCCGAGCAGTACTTC. Its translation is CASSGPERWTGGSEQYF.

V gene TRBV6-1 combines with J gene TRBJ2-1; the D gene is possibly TRBD1 (5 bases). CDR3 length: 12 residues. The germline V and J ends were trimmed by 5 bases and 7 bases, with 9 bases remaining between them. CDR1 and CDR2 from the germline V gene are MNHNS and SASEGT. CDR3 nucleotides: TGTGCCAGCAGTAAGCAGGGAAATGAGCAGTTCTTC. This codes for CASSKQGNEQFF.

This clone was seen more than once but under ten times. The chain recombines TRBV6-1 with TRBJ1-2, with D unresolved. Germline assignment: CDR1 MNHNS and CDR2 SASEGT. The V gene lost 3 bases and the J gene lost 2 bases, with 7 bases spanning the gap. This CDR3 comprises 13 residues. CDR3 in DNA: TGTGCCAGCAGTGAGACACAGAACTATGGCTACACCTTC. Amino acid sequence: CASSETQNYGYTF.

This clone was observed a single time. V and J are TRBV7-9 and TRBJ2-3; TRBD2 matches at 9 bases. Unmatched junction bases numbered 8, after V lost 6 bases and J lost 1 base. Germline CDR1 and CDR2: SEHNR and FQNEAQ (reference sequence). This CDR3 has 16 amino acids. The CDR3 nucleotides are TGTGCCAGCAGTTCGGAGCGGGGGGAGGGCACAGATACGCAGTATTTT. Translated: CASSSERGEGTDTQYF.

This chain links TRBV5-1 with TRBJ2-2; D is uncertain. CDR1 SGHRS and CDR2 YFSETQ come from the germline V gene. V was shortened by 1 base and J by 1 base, with 8 bases between the two germline ends. This CDR3 comprises 15 residues. CDR3 bases: TGCGCCAGCAGCTTGTCTGGTGGGAACACCGGGGAGCTGTTTTTT. This encodes CASSLSGGNTGELFF.

The chain joins TRBV9 to TRBJ1-4; D possibly corresponds to TRBD1 (6 bases). The CDR3 totals 17 residues. V lost 3 bases, J lost 8 bases, and 23 bases lay in between. CDR1 is SGDLS, CDR2 YYNGEE, per germline. The CDR3, as DNA: TGTGCCAGCAGCGAGGGGGGAGTGAGGGGTTATGAGGAAAAACTGTTTTTT. As protein: CASSEGGVRGYEEKLFF.

This clone was seen only a few times. This rearrangement joins TRBV10-2 to TRBJ2-7; 8 bases map to TRBD1. The CDR3 extends over 14 amino acids. From germline, CDR1 is WSHSY and CDR2 SAAADI. Trimming removed 5 bases from V and 3 bases from J; junction bases left unmatched: 6. The DNA of the CDR3 is TGCGCCAGCAGTTTACAGGGGGTCGGCTACGAGCAGTACTTC. Translation: CASSLQGVGYEQYF.